The 18 T cell receptor beta chains listed next were all sequenced from one sample in a study of CD8 T cells in ankylosing spondylitis (dated by TCRdb to the late 2010s). Receptor libraries were prepared by 5' RACE. The instrument given in TCRdb is Illumina HiSeq 2500. Clones were called with MiXCR by TCRdb after fastp trimmed the public reads at Q25, and only in-frame beta chains were retained. Merged by CDR3 protein, the rows form single entries marked with the most common genes and DNA. This sample comprises 700,000 to 850,000 distinct CDR3 sequences, around 11% of them detected only once. Jointly, the top ten make up 0.51% of the sample. Overall results and qualifications from the work: Blood from ankylosing spondylitis patients appeared to be characterized by a TCR beta motif composed of roughly eight highly homologous amino acid variants.

Their recognized antigens are unknown. Source material: blood, either unsorted or a sorted T cell fraction (not recorded which). Source of these receptors: a male donor with ankylosing spondylitis.

The chain recombines TRBV12-3 or TRBV12-4 with TRBJ2-1; D gene ambiguous. The CDR3 is made up of 15 amino acids. Trimming shortened V by 3 bases and J by 0 bases, and 9 bases separated the two germline ends. This CDR3 is CASSFPPSSYNEQFF. The CDR3 nucleotides read TGTGCCAGCAGTTTCCCTCCCAGCTCCTACAATGAGCAGTTCTTC.

This clonotype showed up just a few times. The rearrangement joins TRBV20-1 to TRBJ2-2; 8 nucleotides agree with TRBD1. CDR3 size: 15 residues. Trimming removed 4 bases from V and 5 bases from J; junction bases left unmatched: 9. The germline gives CDR1 DFQATT, CDR2 SNEGSKA (reference sequence). The CDR3 DNA sequence: TGCAGTGCTAACAGACAGGGGACTGTTACCGGGGAGCTGTTTTTT. Its protein is CSANRQGTVTGELFF.

The chain is built from TRBV20-1 and TRBJ1-5; unclear D gene. V was cut by 2 bases and J by 5 bases, with 13 bases left in between. Germline V gene data show CDR1 as DFQATT and CDR2 as SNEGSKA (reference sequence). The CDR3 length is 14 residues. The CDR3 reads CSARTTGPHQPQHF. In DNA form, the CDR3 reads TGCAGTGCTAGAACCACTGGGCCGCATCAGCCCCAGCATTTT.

This clonotype was seen repeatedly, ten times or more. This chain uses TRBV20-1 with TRBJ2-3; perhaps TRBD2 as D (5 bases). V shed 6 bases and J shed 2 bases, with 9 bases lying between them. CDR3 length equals 12 residues. The V gene's germline CDR1 is DFQATT and CDR2 SNEGSKA (reference sequence). CDR3: CSAGVATDTQYF. For the CDR3, the DNA is TGCAGTGCCGGGGTGGCCACAGATACGCAGTATTTT.

The sample holds a few counts of this clonotype. The rearrangement joins TRBV15 to TRBJ2-5, with a possible D match to TRBD1 (6 bases). Germline V gives CDR1 LNHNV, CDR2 YYDKDF (reference sequence). The CDR3 is 15 amino acids. The V end lost 0 bases, the J end lost 1 base, and 9 bases lay between the germline ends. CDR3 protein: CATSREQGSQETQYF. The CDR3 DNA reads TGTGCCACCAGCAGAGAACAGGGAAGCCAAGAGACCCAGTACTTC.

The chain uses TRBV7-9 and TRBJ2-1, with 8 bases aligning to TRBD1. V was pared by 1 base and J by 6 bases, with 2 bases of the junction left unmatched. The germline V gene encodes CDR1 SEHNR and CDR2 FQNEAQ (reference sequence). The CDR3 totals 14 residues. The DNA of the CDR3 is TGTGCCAGCAGCTTAGGGGGACAGGTCAATGAGCAGTTCTTC. This encodes CASSLGGQVNEQFF.

In this sample, this clonotype turned up a few times. The chain carries TRBV7-2 and TRBJ1-5, with 8 bases matching TRBD1. Germline CDR1 SGHTA, CDR2 FQGNSA. The CDR3 has 15 amino acids. Trimming removed 1 base from V and 4 bases from J; junction bases left unmatched: 3. The CDR3 DNA follows: TGTGCCAGCAGCTTAGGGACAGGGTGGAATCAGCCCCAGCATTTT. Protein sequence: CASSLGTGWNQPQHF.

The chain uses TRBV6-2 or TRBV6-3 and TRBJ1-1; maybe TRBD1 (5 bases). Germline-derived CDR1 and CDR2 are MNHEY and SVGEGT. The CDR3 is 15 amino acids. V gave up 0 bases and J gave up 8 bases, with 16 bases separating them. The CDR3 nucleotides are TGTGCCAGCAGTTACTCGGCAGCGGCTAGGGGAGAAGCTTTCTTT. Translating gives CASSYSAAARGEAFF.

Points on this clonotype: A much larger clone is a single base away; this may be a read error. The chain has TRBV29-1 and TRBJ2-1, with a tentative D call TRBD1 (8 bases). Germline values: CDR1 SQVTM, CDR2 ANQGSEA. This CDR3 spans 13 amino acids. The V and J ends lost 8 bases and 5 bases respectively, with 16 bases between them. DNA of the CDR3: TGCAGCACACGGACAGGGACTAACAATGAGCAGTTCTTC. It yields the protein CSTRTGTNNEQFF.

This clonotype was picked up a small number of times. The chain recombines TRBV6-2 or TRBV6-3 with TRBJ2-2; D uncertain. The CDR3 covers 13 residues. Between the trimmed V and J ends, which lost 2 bases and 3 bases, there was a span of 4 bases. Germline V lookup: CDR1 MNHEY, CDR2 SVGEGT. CDR3 bases: TGTGCCAGCAGTTACGACGACACCGGGGAGCTGTTTTTT. It translates to CASSYDDTGELFF.

The rearrangement uses TRBV5-1 and TRBJ1-6; D is unclear. Trimming took off 7 bases at V and 4 bases at J, with 9 bases between the two ends. CDR1 is SGHRS, CDR2 YFSETQ, per germline. The CDR3 is 13 amino acids. The CDR3 here is CASFEAYNSPLHF. CDR3 nucleotide sequence: TGCGCCAGCTTCGAGGCGTATAATTCACCCCTCCACTTT.

The chain carries TRBV20-1 and TRBJ2-1, with 13 bases fitting TRBD2. V was pared by 5 bases and J by 8 bases, with 6 bases of the junction left unmatched. Germline V gene sequence: CDR1 DFQATT, CDR2 SNEGSKA (reference sequence). The CDR3 extends over 14 amino acids. CDR3 DNA sequence: TGCAGTGCTCCCCGACTAGCGGGGGGACATGAGCAGTTCTTC. This sequence encodes CSAPRLAGGHEQFF.

This clonotype came up many times. The chain is built from TRBV7-2 and TRBJ2-1, with D unclear. This CDR3 is built from 12 residues. The V end was cut by 1 base, the J end by 11 bases, with 9 bases between. Germline CDR1 reads SGHTA; CDR2 reads FQGNSA. The CDR3 is CASSLGTSKQFF. The CDR3 bases are TGTGCCAGCAGCTTAGGGACCTCCAAGCAGTTCTTC.

This clonotype has just a few counts. The V call is TRBV20-1, the J call TRBJ2-3, with D possibly TRBD2 on 5 matching bases. The CDR3 covers 14 residues. CDR1 DFQATT and CDR2 SNEGSKA come from the germline V gene (reference sequence). V was pared by 2 bases and J by 4 bases, with 13 bases between. The CDR3 nucleotides are TGCAGTGCTAGACCCGGCGCGAGGGCAGATACGCAGTATTTT. This gives the protein CSARPGARADTQYF.

In its sample, this clonotype was seen many times. CDR3 sequence reads: CSVGEANYEQYF. The CDR3, as DNA: TGCAGCGTGGGGGAGGCAAACTACGAGCAGTACTTC. V usage is TRBV29-1 and J usage is TRBJ2-7; D possibly corresponds to TRBD2 (6 bases). V lost 6 bases and J lost 3, with 12 bases in between. The CDR3 sequence is 12 residues long. Germline CDR1 SQVTM, CDR2 ANQGSEA.

This clonotype was recorded many times. The chain recombines TRBV29-1 with TRBJ2-1, with D possibly being TRBD1 or TRBD2 (6 bases each). This CDR3 is 13 amino acids long. The germline V and J ends were trimmed by 7 bases and 6 bases, with 16 bases remaining between them. CDR1 and CDR2 (germline): SQVTM, ANQGSEA. The CDR3 loop reads CSGGGLTGNEQFF. Here the CDR3 DNA reads TGCAGCGGGGGAGGTTTGACAGGCAATGAGCAGTTCTTC.

The chain uses TRBV20-1 and TRBJ2-1; weak D call: TRBD2 (6 bases). Trimming cost V 1 base and J 7 bases, with 14 bases left between them. CDR3 size: 14 residues. The germline gives CDR1 DFQATT, CDR2 SNEGSKA (reference sequence). CDR3 sequence (DNA): TGCAGTGCTAGAGTCGGGGGAGCCTTTAATGAGCAGTTCTTC. It encodes CSARVGGAFNEQFF.

This clonotype has more than one count but fewer than ten. The chain carries TRBV6-1 and TRBJ2-7; 7 bases align to TRBD1. Germline CDR1 and CDR2: MNHNS and SASEGT. With V trimmed by 4 bases and J by 6 bases, 15 bases remained unmatched. This CDR3 contains 16 residues. DNA of the CDR3: TGTGCCAGCAGTGCCCTCCCGGGACAGACGAGCGCCGAGCAGTACTTC. It is translated as CASSALPGQTSAEQYF.